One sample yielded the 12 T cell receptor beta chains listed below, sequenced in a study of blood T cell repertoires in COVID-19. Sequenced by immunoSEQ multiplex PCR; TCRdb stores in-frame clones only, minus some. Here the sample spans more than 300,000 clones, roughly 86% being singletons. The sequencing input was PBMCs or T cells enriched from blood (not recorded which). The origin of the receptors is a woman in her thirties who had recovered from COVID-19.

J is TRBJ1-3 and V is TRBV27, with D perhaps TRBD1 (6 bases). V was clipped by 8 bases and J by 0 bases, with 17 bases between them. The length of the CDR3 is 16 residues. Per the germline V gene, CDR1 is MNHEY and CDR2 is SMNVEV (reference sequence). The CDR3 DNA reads TGTGCCAGCCGATTAAATGGACAGCTCTCTGGAAACACCATATATTTT. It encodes CASRLNGQLSGNTIYF.

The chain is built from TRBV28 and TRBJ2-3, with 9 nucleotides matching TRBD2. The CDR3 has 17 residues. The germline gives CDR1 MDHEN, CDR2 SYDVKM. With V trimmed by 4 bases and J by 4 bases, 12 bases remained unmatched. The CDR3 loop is CASSSHSGRRAPDTQYF. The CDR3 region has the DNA TGTGCCAGCAGTTCTCATAGCGGGAGACGGGCCCCAGATACGCAGTATTTT.

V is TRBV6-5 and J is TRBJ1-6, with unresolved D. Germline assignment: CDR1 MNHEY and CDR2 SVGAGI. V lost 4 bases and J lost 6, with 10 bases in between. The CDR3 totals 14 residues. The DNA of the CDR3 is TGTGCCAGCAGTTTAGCGGGTGGTAATTCACCCCTCCACTTT. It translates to CASSLAGGNSPLHF.

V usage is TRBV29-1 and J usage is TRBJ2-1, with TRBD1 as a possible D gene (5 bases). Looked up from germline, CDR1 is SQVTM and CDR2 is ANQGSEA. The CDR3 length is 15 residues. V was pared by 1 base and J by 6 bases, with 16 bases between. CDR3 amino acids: CSVEATGFPSNEQFF. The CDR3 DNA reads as TGCAGCGTTGAAGCAACAGGTTTCCCCTCCAATGAGCAGTTCTTC.

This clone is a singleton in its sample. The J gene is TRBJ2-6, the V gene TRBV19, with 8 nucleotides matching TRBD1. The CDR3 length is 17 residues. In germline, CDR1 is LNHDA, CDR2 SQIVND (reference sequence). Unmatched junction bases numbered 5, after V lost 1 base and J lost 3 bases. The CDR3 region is CASSIGQGASGANVLTF. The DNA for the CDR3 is TGTGCCAGTAGTATAGGGCAGGGGGCGAGTGGGGCCAACGTCCTGACTTTC.

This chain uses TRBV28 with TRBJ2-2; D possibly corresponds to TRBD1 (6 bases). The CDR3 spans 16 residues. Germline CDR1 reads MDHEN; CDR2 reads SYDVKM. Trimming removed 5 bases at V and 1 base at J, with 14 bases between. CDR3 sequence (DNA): TGTGCCAGCAGTCCATGGACAGACCTGAACACCGGGGAGCTGTTTTTT. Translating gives CASSPWTDLNTGELFF.

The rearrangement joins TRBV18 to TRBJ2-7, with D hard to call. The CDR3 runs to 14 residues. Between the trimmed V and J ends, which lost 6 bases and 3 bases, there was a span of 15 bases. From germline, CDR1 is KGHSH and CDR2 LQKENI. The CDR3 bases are TGTGCCAGCTCCTTGAGTCCACGGTTCTACGAGCAGTACTTC. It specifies CASSLSPRFYEQYF.

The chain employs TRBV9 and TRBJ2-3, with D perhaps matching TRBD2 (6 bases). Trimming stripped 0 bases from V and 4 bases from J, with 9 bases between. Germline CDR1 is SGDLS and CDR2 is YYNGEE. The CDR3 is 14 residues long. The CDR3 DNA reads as TGTGCCAGCAGCGTAGTGGGGGAGGCAGATACGCAGTATTTT. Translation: CASSVVGEADTQYF.

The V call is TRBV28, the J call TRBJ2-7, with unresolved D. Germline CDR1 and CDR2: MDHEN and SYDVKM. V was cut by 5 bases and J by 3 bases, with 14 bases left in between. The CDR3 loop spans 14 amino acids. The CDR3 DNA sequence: TGTGCCAGCAGTACAATACAGATCCACTACGAGCAGTACTTC. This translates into CASSTIQIHYEQYF.

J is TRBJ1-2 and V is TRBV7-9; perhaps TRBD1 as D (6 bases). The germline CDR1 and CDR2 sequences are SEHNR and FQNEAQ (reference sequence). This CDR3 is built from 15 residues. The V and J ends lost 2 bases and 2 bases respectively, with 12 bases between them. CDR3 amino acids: CASSLKGGQNYGYTF. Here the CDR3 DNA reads TGTGCCAGCAGCTTAAAAGGAGGACAGAACTATGGCTACACCTTC.

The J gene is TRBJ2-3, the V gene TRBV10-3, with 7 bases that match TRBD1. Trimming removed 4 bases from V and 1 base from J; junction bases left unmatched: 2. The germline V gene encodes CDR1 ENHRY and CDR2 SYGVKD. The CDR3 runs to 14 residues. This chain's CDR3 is CAISVQGGTDTQYF. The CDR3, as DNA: TGTGCCATCAGTGTTCAGGGGGGCACAGATACGCAGTATTTT.

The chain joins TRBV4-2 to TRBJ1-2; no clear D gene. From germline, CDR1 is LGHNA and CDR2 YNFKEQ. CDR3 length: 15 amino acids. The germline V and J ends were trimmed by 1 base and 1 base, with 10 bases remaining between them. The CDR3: CASSQGPLGNYGYTF. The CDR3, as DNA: TGTGCCAGCAGCCAAGGGCCGCTAGGTAACTATGGCTACACCTTC.